Each of the 30 T cell receptor beta chains below was sequenced from the same sample in a study of T cell responses to AZD1222 COVID-19 vaccine. Clones were read by immunoSEQ multiplex PCR, and TCRdb kept only the in-frame ones, dropping some. The sample lists 140,000 to 150,000 clones, 85% to 95% seen once, with just over 5% in the top ten. The sample was peripheral blood, taken on day 0 of AZD1222 vaccination. All receptors derive from an adult in good health.

This clone was found a few times. J is TRBJ1-1 and V is TRBV30, with D possibly being TRBD1 (5 bases). Trimming shortened V by 2 bases and J by 5 bases, and 15 bases separated the two germline ends. This CDR3 is 14 amino acids long. CDR1 is GTSNPN and CDR2 is SVGIG in the germline V gene (reference sequence). The CDR3 spells CAWSPQSGATEAFF. The CDR3 DNA sequence: TGTGCCTGGAGTCCCCAAAGTGGGGCGACTGAAGCTTTCTTT.

This chain joins TRBV4-1 and TRBJ2-3; 15 positions match TRBD2. The CDR3 length is 17 residues. CDR1 is MGHRA and CDR2 is YSYEKL in the germline V gene. The junction had 5 bases not matched to a gene; V was cut back by 2 bases and J by 5 bases. The CDR3 is CASSQSGLAGGIDTQYF. In DNA, the CDR3 is TGCGCCAGCAGCCAATCCGGACTAGCGGGAGGGATAGATACGCAGTATTTT.

The genes are TRBV15 and TRBJ1-1, with a tentative D call TRBD1 (5 bases). V was cut by 0 bases and J by 10 bases, with 12 bases left in between. Germline CDR1 reads LNHNV; CDR2 reads YYDKDF (reference sequence). CDR3 length equals 13 residues. CDR3 sequence (DNA): TGTGCCACCAGCAGAGATCTGGGGGAGGCAGCTTTCTTT. Translating it yields CATSRDLGEAAFF.

This chain links TRBV10-2 with TRBJ2-2; the D is unclear. V was pared by 4 bases and J by 0 bases, with 0 bases between. From germline, CDR1 is WSHSY and CDR2 SAAADI. The CDR3 loop spans 12 amino acids. The CDR3 coding sequence is TGCGCCAGCAGTGCGAACACCGGGGAGCTGTTTTTT. Protein sequence: CASSANTGELFF.

This clone was detected only once. The J gene is TRBJ2-2, the V gene TRBV27; TRBD2 agrees at 9 bases. Trimming cost V 10 bases and J 4 bases; bases outside gene matches: 7. The CDR3 is made up of 14 amino acids. CDR1 is MNHEY and CDR2 is SMNVEV in the germline V gene (reference sequence). CDR3: CATGAGGPTGELFF. The CDR3 DNA is TGTGCCACCGGAGCGGGAGGTCCCACCGGGGAGCTGTTTTTT.

The chain combines TRBV7-8 with TRBJ2-7; 9 bases are a match to TRBD1. The ends lost 1 base at V and 3 bases at J; junction bases unmatched: 4. This CDR3 has 15 residues. Germline values: CDR1 SGHVS, CDR2 FQNEAQ. Here the CDR3 reads CASSLEGQGGYEQYF. The DNA for the CDR3 is TGTGCCAGCAGCTTAGAGGGACAGGGAGGCTACGAGCAGTACTTC.

This clone was recorded only once. The genes are TRBV2 and TRBJ1-1; no reliable D call. The CDR3 runs to 17 residues. In germline, CDR1 is SNHLY, CDR2 FYNNEI. V was cut by 5 bases and J by 1 base, with 20 bases left in between. CDR3 loop: CASSRTPFLPGNTEAFF. In nucleotides, the CDR3 is TGTGCCAGCAGTAGGACGCCATTCCTCCCGGGGAACACTGAAGCTTTCTTT.

The gene calls are TRBV28 and TRBJ1-2; 8 positions match TRBD1. The length of the CDR3 is 16 residues. The germline gives CDR1 MDHEN, CDR2 SYDVKM. V lost 2 bases and J lost 7; bases outside the gene matches: 12. CDR3 sequence: CASSLPQGAGGFGYTF. CDR3 in DNA: TGTGCCAGCAGTTTACCCCAGGGGGCAGGGGGCTTTGGCTACACCTTC.

The V and J genes are TRBV7-9 and TRBJ1-3; D possibly corresponds to TRBD1 (5 bases). Trimming took off 1 base at V and 0 bases at J, with 7 bases between the two ends. In germline, CDR1 is SEHNR, CDR2 FQNEAQ (reference sequence). CDR3 length: 15 amino acids. CDR3 region: CASSLVGVSGNTIYF. The CDR3 DNA follows: TGTGCCAGCAGCTTAGTGGGGGTCTCTGGAAACACCATATATTTT.

The genes are TRBV29-1 and TRBJ2-5; 7 nucleotides line up with TRBD1. There are 15 residues in the CDR3. Germline V gene lookup returns CDR1 SQVTM and CDR2 ANQGSEA. V shed 3 bases and J 0 bases; nucleotides not matched to a gene: 7. CDR3 DNA sequence: TGCAGCGTTGAGAGGAGCAGGGGGTACCAAGAGACCCAGTACTTC. This encodes CSVERSRGYQETQYF.

J is TRBJ2-1 and V is TRBV7-8; D is ambiguous. V was trimmed by 4 bases and J by 8 bases, leaving 12 bases between them. This CDR3 spans 13 amino acids. Germline V CDR1 and CDR2: SGHVS, FQNEAQ. The CDR3 protein is CASSSPSVDEQFF. As DNA, the CDR3 is TGTGCCAGCAGCTCCCCCTCCGTGGATGAGCAGTTCTTC.

The V and J genes are TRBV28 and TRBJ2-7; D gene uncertain. CDR1 and CDR2 from the germline V gene are MDHEN and SYDVKM. V was pared by 2 bases and J by 2 bases, with 7 bases between. The CDR3 loop spans 13 amino acids. The CDR3 DNA reads as TGTGCCAGCAGTTTACAGGAACCCTACGAGCAGTACTTC. This encodes CASSLQEPYEQYF.

As DNA, the CDR3 is TGCGCCAGCAGCATCGGGACAGGGGGCTACGAGCAGTACTTC. This translates into CASSIGTGGYEQYF. The chain recombines TRBV5-1 with TRBJ2-7, with 11 bases identical to TRBD1. Germline assignment: CDR1 SGHRS and CDR2 YFSETQ. This CDR3 is built from 14 residues. The V and J ends lost 4 bases and 3 bases, in that order; junction bases with no gene match: 3.

The rearrangement uses TRBV24-1 and TRBJ2-1; 8 bases line up with TRBD2. CDR1 KGHDR and CDR2 SFDVKD come from the germline V gene. This CDR3 has 17 amino acids. J gave up 1 base and V 3 bases, and 7 bases lay outside the gene matches. CDR3 bases: TGTGCCACCAGTGATAAAAGCGGGAGACGATCCTACAATGAGCAGTTCTTC. Translating it yields CATSDKSGRRSYNEQFF.

The rearrangement joins TRBV15 to TRBJ1-1; D not certain. Looked up from germline, CDR1 is LNHNV and CDR2 is YYDKDF (reference sequence). This CDR3 spans 14 amino acids. Trimming took 1 base from V and 6 from J, leaving 12 bases between them. The CDR3 region is CATSRGGQVAEAFF. As DNA, the CDR3 is TGTGCCACCAGCAGAGGCGGGCAGGTCGCTGAAGCTTTCTTT. Looking up the rest from reference TRBV15 and TRBJ1-1 gives the full variable domain: DAMVIQNPRYQVTQFGKPVTLSCSQTLNHNVMYWYQQKSSQAPKLLFHYYDKDFNNEADTPDNFQSRRPNTSFCFLDIRSPGLGDTAMYLCATSRGGQVAEAFFGQGTRLTVV.

The chain employs TRBV12-5 and TRBJ2-6; D is perhaps TRBD1 or TRBD2 (5 bases each). The germline gives CDR1 LGHNT, CDR2 FRNRAP. The V end was cut by 4 bases, the J end by 0 bases, with 16 bases between. The CDR3 has 18 residues. For the CDR3, the DNA is TGTGCTAGTGGTTCCCCCCGAGGGGAAATCTCTGGGGCCAACGTCCTGACTTTC. Translation: CASGSPRGEISGANVLTF.

The J gene is TRBJ1-2, the V gene TRBV25-1; no definite D call. The V and J ends lost 0 bases and 0 bases respectively, with 5 bases between them. Germline values: CDR1 MGHDK, CDR2 SYGVNS. The CDR3 runs to 14 residues. CDR3 amino acids: CASSEYGANYGYTF. The DNA for the CDR3 is TGTGCCAGCAGTGAATACGGAGCTAACTATGGCTACACCTTC.

V and J are TRBV27 and TRBJ2-1; 7 positions match TRBD2. V lost 1 base and J lost 7; bases outside the gene matches: 10. Germline CDR1 is MNHEY and CDR2 is SMNVEV (reference sequence). CDR3 length: 16 amino acids. CDR3 residues: CASSLLGGPLRNEQFF. In DNA, the CDR3 is TGTGCCAGCAGTTTATTGGGAGGGCCATTAAGGAATGAGCAGTTCTTC.

This chain links TRBV28 with TRBJ2-7; TRBD2 matches at 8 bases. V was clipped by 4 bases and J by 3 bases; unmatched bases: 8. CDR1 and CDR2 (germline): MDHEN, SYDVKM. The CDR3 length is 15 residues. CDR3 DNA: TGTGCCAGCAGTTCGGCGGCGGGAGGCCGCTACGAGCAGTACTTC. Translation gives CASSSAAGGRYEQYF.

The chain uses TRBV10-2 and TRBJ1-2, with a possible D match to TRBD1 (5 bases). The CDR3 totals 13 residues. The germline V gene has CDR1 WSHSY and CDR2 SAAADI. V was trimmed by 4 bases and J by 4 bases, leaving 10 bases between them. The CDR3 DNA follows: TGCGCCAGCAGTGGACAGCGGGGCTATGGCTACACCTTC. This encodes CASSGQRGYGYTF.

V gene TRBV19 combines with J gene TRBJ1-2; D is possibly TRBD1 (6 bases). The CDR3 extends over 12 amino acids. Germline lookup yields CDR1 LNHDA and CDR2 SQIVND (reference sequence). V was shortened by 5 bases and J by 4 bases, with 8 bases between the two germline ends. CDR3 nucleotides: TGTGCCAGTAGTGAGACAGGCTATGGCTACACCTTC. It specifies CASSETGYGYTF.

This clone was seen a handful of times. The V call is TRBV19, the J call TRBJ2-7, with 12 bases lining up with TRBD2. Trimming removed 6 bases from V and 4 bases from J; junction bases left unmatched: 4. Germline V gene lookup returns CDR1 LNHDA and CDR2 SQIVND (reference sequence). This CDR3 is 14 amino acids long. CDR3 nucleotide sequence: TGTGCCAGTAGCAAGACTAGCGGGAGTTACGAGCAGTACTTC. Its translation is CASSKTSGSYEQYF.

V and J are TRBV6-6 and TRBJ1-2; TRBD1 agrees at 9 bases. The junction had 7 bases not matched to a gene; V was cut back by 7 bases and J by 4 bases. Germline-derived CDR1 and CDR2 are MNHNY and SVGAGI (reference sequence). CDR3 length equals 14 residues. CDR3 sequence reads: CASKGDRESYGYTF. The CDR3 nucleotides read TGTGCCAGCAAGGGGGACAGGGAGTCCTATGGCTACACCTTC.

CDR3 region: CASNGHPLRGTFF. Written as DNA, the CDR3 is TGTGCCAGCAATGGACACCCACTTCGTGGGACTTTCTTT. The gene calls are TRBV28 and TRBJ1-1; TRBD1 might be the D (5 bases). This CDR3 region has 13 residues. Germline lookup yields CDR1 MDHEN and CDR2 SYDVKM. Trimming took 7 bases from V and 12 from J, leaving 21 bases between them.

V and J are TRBV4-1 and TRBJ2-1, with TRBD2 as a possible D gene (7 bases). The CDR3 sequence is 14 residues long. The germline CDR1 and CDR2 sequences are MGHRA and YSYEKL. V was cut by 10 bases and J by 5 bases, with 18 bases left in between. In DNA form, the CDR3 reads TGCGCCACCAAGGCGCAGCGGGACAACAATGAGCAGTTCTTC. It specifies CATKAQRDNNEQFF.

The rearrangement uses TRBV7-2 and TRBJ1-3, with no clear D. CDR1 SGHTA and CDR2 FQGNSA come from the germline V gene. The CDR3 has 16 amino acids. V was shortened by 5 bases and J by 5 bases, with 19 bases between the two germline ends. The CDR3 DNA reads TGTGCCAGCAGCCCCACGCTCTACGAGGTTCGAAACACCATATATTTT. It yields the protein CASSPTLYEVRNTIYF.

The rearrangement joins TRBV4-1 to TRBJ1-4; D is perhaps TRBD1 (5 bases). The CDR3 length is 17 residues. V was cut by 4 bases and J by 3 bases, with 18 bases left in between. In germline, CDR1 is MGHRA, CDR2 YSYEKL. CDR3 sequence: CASSPRLSGAANEKLFF. The CDR3 DNA is TGCGCCAGCAGCCCACGGCTTAGCGGGGCCGCTAATGAAAAACTGTTTTTT.

In nucleotides, the CDR3 is TGTGCCAGCAGTGAAGGGGGTGAAGGCTCCTACGAGCAGTACTTC. Translation gives CASSEGGEGSYEQYF. The chain has TRBV2 and TRBJ2-7; unclear D gene. The CDR3 is made up of 15 amino acids. V was clipped by 1 base and J by 0 bases, with 10 bases between them. Germline V CDR1 and CDR2: SNHLY, FYNNEI.

In its sample, this clone was seen a few times. The V and J genes are TRBV19 and TRBJ2-7, with D maybe TRBD2 (5 bases). Germline lookup yields CDR1 LNHDA and CDR2 SQIVND (reference sequence). This CDR3 contains 14 residues. Trimming left V 5 bases short and J 4 bases short, with 15 bases between. DNA of the CDR3: TGTGCCAGTAGTGCTTCTTTGGAGGTTTACGAGCAGTACTTC. Protein: CASSASLEVYEQYF. Supplemented by reference TRBV19 and TRBJ2-7, the full variable domain reads DGGITQSPKYLFRKEGQNVTLSCEQNLNHDAMYWYRQDPGQGLRLIYYSQIVNDFQKGDIAEGYSVSREKKESFPLTVTSAQKNPTAFYLCASSASLEVYEQYFGPGTRLTVT.

This chain connects TRBV5-1 to TRBJ2-1; TRBD2 agrees at 14 bases. Trimming at V came to 4 bases and at J to 8 bases, leaving 5 bases not matched to a gene. The length of the CDR3 is 15 residues. CDR1 is SGHRS and CDR2 is YFSETQ in the germline V gene. The CDR3 region has the DNA TGCGCCAGCAGCCTGGGACTAGCGGGAGTCGATGAGCAGTTCTTC. As protein: CASSLGLAGVDEQFF.